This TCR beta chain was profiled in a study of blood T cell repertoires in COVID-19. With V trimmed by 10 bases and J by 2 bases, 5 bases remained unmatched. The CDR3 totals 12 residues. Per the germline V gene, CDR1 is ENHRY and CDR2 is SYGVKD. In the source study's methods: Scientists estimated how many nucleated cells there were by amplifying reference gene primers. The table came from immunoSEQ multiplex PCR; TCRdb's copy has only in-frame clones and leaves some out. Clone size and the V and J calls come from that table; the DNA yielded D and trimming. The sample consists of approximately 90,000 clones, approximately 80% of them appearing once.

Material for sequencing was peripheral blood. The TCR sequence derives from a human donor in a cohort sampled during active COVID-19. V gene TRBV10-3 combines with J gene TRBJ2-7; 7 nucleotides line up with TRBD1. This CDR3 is CATMTGTYEQYF. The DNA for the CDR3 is TGTGCCACCATGACAGGGACCTACGAGCAGTACTTC.